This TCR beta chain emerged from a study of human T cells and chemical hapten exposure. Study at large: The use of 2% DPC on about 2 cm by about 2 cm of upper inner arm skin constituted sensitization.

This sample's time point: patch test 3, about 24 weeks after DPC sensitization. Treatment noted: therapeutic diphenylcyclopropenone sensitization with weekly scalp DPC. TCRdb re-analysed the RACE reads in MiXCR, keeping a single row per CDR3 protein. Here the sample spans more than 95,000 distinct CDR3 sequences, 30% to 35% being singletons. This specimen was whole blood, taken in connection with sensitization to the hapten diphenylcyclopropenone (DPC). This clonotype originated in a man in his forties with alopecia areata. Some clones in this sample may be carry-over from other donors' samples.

CDR3: CASSRTGTVQGGDTQYF. The CDR3 DNA follows: TGCGCCAGCAGCCGGACAGGGACAGTCCAAGGTGGAGATACGCAGTATTTT. The V call is TRBV4-3, the J call TRBJ2-3, with TRBD1 identical over 8 bases. CDR1 is LGHNA, CDR2 YSLEER, per germline. CDR3 length: 17 residues. The V gene end was trimmed by 4 bases and the J gene end by 5 bases; junction bases not matched to a gene: 14.